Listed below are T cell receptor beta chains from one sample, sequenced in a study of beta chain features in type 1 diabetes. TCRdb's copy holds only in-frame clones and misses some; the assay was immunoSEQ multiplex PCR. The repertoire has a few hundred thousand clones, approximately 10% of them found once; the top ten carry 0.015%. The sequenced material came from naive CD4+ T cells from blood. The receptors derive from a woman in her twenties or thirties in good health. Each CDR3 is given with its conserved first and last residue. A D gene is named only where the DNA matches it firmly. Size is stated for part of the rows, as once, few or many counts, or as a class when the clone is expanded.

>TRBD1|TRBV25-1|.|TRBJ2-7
TGTGCCAACCCGACAGGGCCCTTCTCCTACGAGCAGTACTTC
CANPTGPFSYEQYF
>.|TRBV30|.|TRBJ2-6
TGTGCCTCTCTAGCGAACGCCCGGGGGGCCAACGTCCTGACTTTC
CASLANARGANVLTF
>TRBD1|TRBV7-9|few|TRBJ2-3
TGTGCCAGCAGCTTTGACAGGGGATGGGATACGCAGTATTTT
CASSFDRGWDTQYF
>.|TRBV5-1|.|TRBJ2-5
TGCGCCAGCAGCTTTTCAGGAGGAGGCCAAGAGACCCAGTACTTC
CASSFSGGGQETQYF
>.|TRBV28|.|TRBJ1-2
TGTGCCAGCATTTCCCCCAATGCCGCCGGGAGAGGCTACACCTTC
CASISPNAAGRGYTF
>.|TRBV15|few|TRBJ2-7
TGTGCCACCAGCAGAGCCAGGGATATTTCCTACGAGCAGTACTTC
CATSRARDISYEQYF
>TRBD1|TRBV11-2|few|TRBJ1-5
TGTGCCAGCAGACAAGGGACAGCTAGCAATCAGCCCCAGCATTTT
CASRQGTASNQPQHF
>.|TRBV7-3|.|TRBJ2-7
TGTGCCAGCAGCTTGACAGAAGAATACGAGCAGTACTTC
CASSLTEEYEQYF
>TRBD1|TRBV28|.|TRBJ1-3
TGTGCCAGCAGGGCCGGGACAGGGGTTTCTGGAAACACCATATATTTT
CASRAGTGVSGNTIYF
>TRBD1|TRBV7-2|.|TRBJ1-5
TGTGCCAGCAGCAACACAGGGGTTCAGCCCCAGCATTTT
CASSNTGVQPQHF
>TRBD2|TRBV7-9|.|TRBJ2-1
TGTGCCAGCAGCCCTACGGGGGGAGATGAGCAGTTCTTC
CASSPTGGDEQFF
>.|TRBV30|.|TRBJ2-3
TGTGCCTGGAGTGCAAGCAGGGGCAGCACAGATACGCAGTATTTT
CAWSASRGSTDTQYF
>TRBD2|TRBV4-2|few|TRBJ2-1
TGTGCCAGCAGCACCCAAATCGGGACTAGCGGGAGAAATGAGCAGTTCTTC
CASSTQIGTSGRNEQFF
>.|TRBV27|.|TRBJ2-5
TGTGCCAGCAGCAAATCCCGTGCAGGGGGGCGAGAGACCCAGTACTTC
CASSKSRAGGRETQYF
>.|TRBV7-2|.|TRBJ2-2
TGTGCCAGCAGCTTTGCGGGTTTTTACCCGAACACCGGGGAGCTGTTTTTT
CASSFAGFYPNTGELFF
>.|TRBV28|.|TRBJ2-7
TGTGCCAGCAGTCCCGGGGGAGCCTACGAGCAGTACTTC
CASSPGGAYEQYF
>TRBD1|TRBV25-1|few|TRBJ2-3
TGTGCCAGCAGTGACTATACAGGGGTTAGCACAGATACGCAGTATTTT
CASSDYTGVSTDTQYF
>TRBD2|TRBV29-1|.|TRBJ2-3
TGCAGCGTTGCAGGGACTAGCGGGAGTCCAGATACGCAGTATTTT
CSVAGTSGSPDTQYF
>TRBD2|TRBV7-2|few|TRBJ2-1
TGTGCCAGCAGCCACTACCTTCGCGGACTAGCGGGGAACAATGAGCAGTTCTTC
CASSHYLRGLAGNNEQFF
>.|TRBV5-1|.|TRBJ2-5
TGCGCCAGCAGCTTGGTTCCAGGCCAAGAGACCCAGTACTTC
CASSLVPGQETQYF
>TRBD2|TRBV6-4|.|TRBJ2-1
TGTGCCAGCAGTGACACCGGGACTAGCGGGCTTCACAATGAGCAGTTCTTC
CASSDTGTSGLHNEQFF
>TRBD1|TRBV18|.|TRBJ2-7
TGTGCCAGCTCAACCGGGACAGGACCCTACGAGCAGTACTTC
CASSTGTGPYEQYF
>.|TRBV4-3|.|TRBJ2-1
TGCGCCAGCAGCCAATGGAGCCGCGAGCACTATGAGCAGTTCTTC
CASSQWSREHYEQFF
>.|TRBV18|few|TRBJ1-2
TGTGCCAGCTCACCACAAGGAACAGGGACATATGGCTACACCTTC
CASSPQGTGTYGYTF
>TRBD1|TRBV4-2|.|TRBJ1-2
TGTGCCAGCAACCCGGGACAGTCTGACTATGGCTACACCTTC
CASNPGQSDYGYTF
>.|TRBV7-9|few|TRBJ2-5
TGTGCCAGCAGCTCAAACCTTCAGGGAGAGACCCAGTACTTC
CASSSNLQGETQYF
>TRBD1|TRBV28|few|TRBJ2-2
TGTGCCAGCAGTTCTTGGACAGGGGCGGGCACCGGGGAGCTGTTTTTT
CASSSWTGAGTGELFF